Here is one TCR beta chain with its context. The data stem from a study of blood T cell repertoires in COVID-19. Overall study: Material from acute and convalescent COVID-19 was sourced from the United States, Italy and Spain. T cells, B-cell-depleted T cells, or PBMCs supplied cDNA or gDNA.

CDR3 size: 14 residues. Germline CDR1 is MNHEY and CDR2 is SVGAGI. Between the trimmed V and J ends, which lost 0 bases and 8 bases, there was a span of 11 bases. Original analysis: Reference gene primer amplification yielded estimated nucleated cell counts. Only in-frame clones appear in the TCRdb table, and some are missing; sequencing was by immunoSEQ multiplex PCR. The V and J calls and clone size were taken over from that table, and D and trimming were inferred from the DNA. The sample contains 200,000 to 250,000 clones, approximately 86% of which appear only once. This TCR derives from a woman of 80 years or more with acute or convalescent COVID-19. The genes are TRBV6-5 and TRBJ2-1; D gene uncertain. Material for sequencing was peripheral blood. The CDR3 DNA reads TGTGCCAGCAGTTACTCGGGCACAACAGATGAGCAGTTCTTC. This sequence encodes CASSYSGTTDEQFF.